This TCR beta chain derives from a study of monozygotic twins with inflammatory bowel disease. On this clonotype itself: Its cognate antigen is unknown.

Study-wide results and caveats: Discordant twins had repertoire similarity that did not differ from that of concordant twins, possibly from limited power.

The team made cDNA by running eight separate reactions for each sample. The template-switching step introduced UMIs that carried a 6-nucleotide sample barcode. TCRdb reprocessed the 5' RACE reads and stores each CDR3 protein as one record, lacking DNA. The listing contains 330,000 or so distinct CDR3 sequences. Researchers isolated total RNA from whole blood without sorting T cells. Sequences were obtained from blood. This receptor was identified in a human donor with ulcerative colitis or Crohn's disease, or a healthy co-twin of an affected twin (not recorded which).

CDR3 protein: CASSKSRAGLYNEQFF. The genes are TRBV7-2 and TRBJ2-1; TCRdb's D call of TRBD1 is untestable without DNA. Germline CDR1 and CDR2: SGHTA and FQGNSA. CDR3 size: 16 residues. The full variable domain, with the rest looked up from reference TRBV7-2 and TRBJ2-1, is GAGVSQSPSNKVTEKGKDVELRCDPISGHTALYWYRQSLGQGLEFLIYFQGNSAPDKSGLPSDRFSAERTGGSVSTLTIQRTQQEDSAVYLCASSKSRAGLYNEQFFGPGTRLTVL.